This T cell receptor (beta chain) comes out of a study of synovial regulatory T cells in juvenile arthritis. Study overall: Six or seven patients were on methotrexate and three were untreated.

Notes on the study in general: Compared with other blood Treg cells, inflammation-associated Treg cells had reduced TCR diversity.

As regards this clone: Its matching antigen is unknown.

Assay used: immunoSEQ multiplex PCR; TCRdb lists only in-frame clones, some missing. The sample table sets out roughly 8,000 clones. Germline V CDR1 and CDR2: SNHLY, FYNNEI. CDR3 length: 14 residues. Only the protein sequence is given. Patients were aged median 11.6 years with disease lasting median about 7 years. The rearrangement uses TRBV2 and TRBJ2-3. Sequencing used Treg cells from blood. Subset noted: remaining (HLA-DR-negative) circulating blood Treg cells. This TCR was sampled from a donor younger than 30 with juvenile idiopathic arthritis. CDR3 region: CASSEGVGTDTQYF.